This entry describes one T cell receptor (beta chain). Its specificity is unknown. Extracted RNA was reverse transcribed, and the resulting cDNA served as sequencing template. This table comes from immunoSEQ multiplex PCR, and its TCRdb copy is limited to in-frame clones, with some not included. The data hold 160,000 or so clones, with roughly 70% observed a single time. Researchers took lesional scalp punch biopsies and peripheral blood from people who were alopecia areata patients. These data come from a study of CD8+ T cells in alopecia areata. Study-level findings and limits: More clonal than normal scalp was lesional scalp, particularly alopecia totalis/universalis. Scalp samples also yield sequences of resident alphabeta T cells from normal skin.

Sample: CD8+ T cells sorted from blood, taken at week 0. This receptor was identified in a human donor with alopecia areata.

As DNA, the CDR3 is TGTGCCAGCAGTTACCCCCCCGCTAGCGGGGGCAACAATGAGCAGTTCTTC. Residues: CASSYPPASGGNNEQFF. The chain joins TRBV27 to TRBJ2-1; 10 nucleotides align to TRBD2. The germline V gene encodes CDR1 MNHEY and CDR2 SMNVEV (reference sequence). This CDR3 comprises 17 residues. J was trimmed by 5 bases and V by 4 bases; bases with no gene match: 11.